This TCR beta chain was profiled in a study of T cell changes during pregnancy in multiple sclerosis. Sequencing was performed with immunoSEQ multiplex PCR; in TCRdb, only in-frame clones are kept and a portion is missing. Of 85,000 to 90,000 clones listed, nearly 95% were seen once; the top ten hold around 1.8%. There are 14 residues in the CDR3. V lost 6 bases, J lost 6 bases, and 7 bases stayed unmatched. Germline CDR1 and CDR2: MDHEN and SYDVKM. Specimen: peripheral blood, collected after pregnancy. The TCR sequence derives from a female donor in good health, enrolled as a control in a pregnancy study. This chain uses TRBV28 with TRBJ1-5; 8 bases match TRBD1. In DNA, the CDR3 is TGTGCCAGCAGCCGTCAGGGGGCCCCTCAGCCCCAGCATTTT. Amino acid sequence: CASSRQGAPQPQHF.